This entry features one TCR beta chain sequence. Its antigen remains unknown. Produced via immunoSEQ multiplex PCR; TCRdb's table is partial and in-frame only. The data contain approximately 110,000 clones, roughly nine tenths of them singletons. This entry belongs to a study of cytomegalovirus exposure and HLA in healthy donors. Study findings and constraints: A few of the chains that were CMV-associated were confirmed in vitro to be specific for CMV antigens. The authors enumerated over 150 TCR beta chains as linked to cytomegalovirus. According to a subsequent analysis, TCR clusters from the first cohort were inclined to appear together in the roughly 120 validation repertoires. As was reported, the classifier diagnosed cytomegalovirus status with high specificity and sensitivity.

Germline V gives CDR1 MGHRA, CDR2 YSYEKL. V shed 4 bases and J 6 bases; nucleotides not matched to a gene: 7. CDR3 length: 15 residues. The sequence came from a woman younger than 35 in good health and CMV-seropositive. The sample was PBMCs. The chain employs TRBV4-1 and TRBJ1-4, with TRBD1 matching over 8 bases. The CDR3 DNA follows: TGCGCCAGCAGCCTGGGGGCAGGGGGCTATGAAAAACTGTTTTTT. Its translation is CASSLGAGGYEKLFF.